The 11 T cell receptor beta chains below were found in one sample sequenced in a study of response to subunit inactivated influenza vaccine. MiXCR was run by TCRdb on the RT-PCR reads, yielding one entry per CDR3 protein. The top ten clones hold roughly 11% of a sample with around 650,000 distinct CDR3 sequences, 15% to 19% of them seen once. The source was PBMCs from blood, collected 11 to 12 days after vaccination. The receptors originated from a man aged 45-65 years who received an inactivated influenza vaccine.

This chain links TRBV23-1 with TRBJ2-7; 7 bases line up with TRBD1. TRBV23-1 is assigned to the ORF class and has an uncertain function. There are 15 residues in the CDR3. Trimming cost V 3 bases and J 5 bases; bases outside gene matches: 10. Here the CDR3 DNA reads TGCGCCAGCAGTCACTTGACAGGGAAGGGTAACGAGCAGTACTTC. Translating gives CASSHLTGKGNEQYF.

The rearrangement joins TRBV19 to TRBJ2-1; D is tentatively TRBD1 or TRBD2 (5 bases each). Germline assignment: CDR1 LNHDA and CDR2 SQIVND (reference sequence). The CDR3 sequence is 15 residues long. Trimming shortened V by 3 bases and J by 0 bases, and 9 bases separated the two germline ends. The DNA for the CDR3 is TGTGCCAGTAGTATCAAGGGGAGCTCCTACAATGAGCAGTTCTTC. Translated, it gives CASSIKGSSYNEQFF.

The chain couples TRBV6-1 to TRBJ2-7; 9 nucleotides agree with TRBD2. With V trimmed by 7 bases and J by 0 bases, 16 bases remained unmatched. The CDR3 has 18 amino acids. CDR1 and CDR2 (germline): MNHNS, SASEGT. The CDR3 DNA reads as TGTGCCAGCACCAAAAGGGTGGCTAGCGGGACTACCTCCTACGAGCAGTACTTC. This codes for CASTKRVASGTTSYEQYF.

The V call is TRBV7-9, the J call TRBJ2-3; the D is unclear. Trimming took off 5 bases at V and 8 bases at J, with 8 bases between the two ends. The germline V gene has CDR1 SEHNR and CDR2 FQNEAQ (reference sequence). The CDR3 is made up of 11 amino acids. CDR3 sequence (DNA): TGTGCCAGCAGCCCGGATAGTACGCAGTATTTT. Amino acids: CASSPDSTQYF. Full variable domain (rest looked up from reference TRBV7-9 and TRBJ2-3): DTGVSQNPRHKITKRGQNVTFRCDPISEHNRLYWYRQTLGQGPEFLTYFQNEAQLEKSRLLSDRFSAERPKGSFSTLEIQRTEQGDSAMYLCASSPDSTQYFGPGTRLTVL.

J is TRBJ2-1 and V is TRBV20-1; D gene ambiguous. This CDR3 is 13 amino acids long. Trimming removed 4 bases from V and 4 bases from J, with 11 bases in between. The V gene's germline CDR1 is DFQATT and CDR2 SNEGSKA (reference sequence). In DNA, the CDR3 is TGCAGTGCTACCCCCTTAGTGTACAATGAGCAGTTCTTC. Protein sequence: CSATPLVYNEQFF.

The count of this clonotype is one. This chain connects TRBV6-1 to TRBJ2-1; TRBD1 agrees at 7 bases. Germline-derived CDR1 and CDR2 are MNHNS and SASEGT. J was trimmed by 13 bases and V by 5 bases; bases with no gene match: 20. The CDR3 length is 16 residues. The CDR3 sequence: CASSRNSGTVGSDQFF. For the CDR3, the DNA is TGTGCCAGCAGTCGTAATTCCGGGACAGTGGGTAGTGACCAGTTCTTC.

This clonotype was detected a few times. The chain recombines TRBV12-3 or TRBV12-4 with TRBJ2-1; no clear D gene. Trimming cost V 3 bases and J 8 bases, with 11 bases left between them. This CDR3 comprises 13 residues. CDR3 sequence (DNA): TGTGCCAGCAGTTTTCGGCCTGTCTATGAGCAGTTCTTC. Its protein product is CASSFRPVYEQFF.

This sequence joins TRBV4-3 and TRBJ1-1; maybe TRBD1 (5 bases). V lost 1 base, J lost 6 bases, and 9 bases lay in between. Germline loops: CDR1 LGHNA, CDR2 YSLEER. The CDR3 runs 13 residues. CDR3 loop: CASSQVDSSEAFF. CDR3 bases: TGCGCCAGCAGCCAAGTTGACAGTTCTGAAGCTTTCTTT.

This clonotype was seen a few times. The chain combines TRBV15 with TRBJ1-5; 7 nucleotides agree with TRBD1. Germline V gene lookup returns CDR1 LNHNV and CDR2 YYDKDF (reference sequence). V trimming: 7 bases; J trimming: 0 bases; junction bases outside the gene matches: 27. The CDR3 runs 22 residues. The CDR3 here is CATTPWGAGTAVKSYSNQPQHF. The CDR3 DNA reads TGTGCCACCACCCCCTGGGGAGCCGGGACAGCAGTTAAGTCATATAGCAATCAGCCCCAGCATTTT.

This clonotype was seen only a few times. This chain links TRBV7-9 with TRBJ2-7, with D possibly called TRBD1 or TRBD2 (5 bases each). The CDR3 is made up of 12 amino acids. Trimming took off 7 bases at V and 3 bases at J, with 10 bases between the two ends. Germline V gene data show CDR1 as SEHNR and CDR2 as FQNEAQ (reference sequence). The CDR3 region has the DNA TGTGCCAGCATCGGGACCGACTACGAGCAGTACTTC. Translated, it gives CASIGTDYEQYF.

This clonotype was counted many times. The chain has TRBV11-2 and TRBJ2-7, with 11 bases lining up with TRBD2. CDR3 length: 16 amino acids. After removal of 2 bases from V and 1 base from J, the junction contained 4 bases not matched to a gene. CDR1 SGHAT and CDR2 FQNNGV come from the germline V gene. This chain's CDR3 is CASSLYLAGGSYEQYF. As DNA, the CDR3 is TGTGCCAGCAGCTTATACCTAGCGGGGGGTTCCTACGAGCAGTACTTC. The complete variable domain, with remaining parts taken from reference TRBV11-2 and TRBJ2-7, reads EAGVAQSPRYKIIEKRQSVAFWCNPISGHATLYWYQQILGQGPKLLIQFQNNGVVDDSQLPKDRFSAERLKGVDSTLKIQPAKLEDSAVYLCASSLYLAGGSYEQYFGPGTRLTVT.